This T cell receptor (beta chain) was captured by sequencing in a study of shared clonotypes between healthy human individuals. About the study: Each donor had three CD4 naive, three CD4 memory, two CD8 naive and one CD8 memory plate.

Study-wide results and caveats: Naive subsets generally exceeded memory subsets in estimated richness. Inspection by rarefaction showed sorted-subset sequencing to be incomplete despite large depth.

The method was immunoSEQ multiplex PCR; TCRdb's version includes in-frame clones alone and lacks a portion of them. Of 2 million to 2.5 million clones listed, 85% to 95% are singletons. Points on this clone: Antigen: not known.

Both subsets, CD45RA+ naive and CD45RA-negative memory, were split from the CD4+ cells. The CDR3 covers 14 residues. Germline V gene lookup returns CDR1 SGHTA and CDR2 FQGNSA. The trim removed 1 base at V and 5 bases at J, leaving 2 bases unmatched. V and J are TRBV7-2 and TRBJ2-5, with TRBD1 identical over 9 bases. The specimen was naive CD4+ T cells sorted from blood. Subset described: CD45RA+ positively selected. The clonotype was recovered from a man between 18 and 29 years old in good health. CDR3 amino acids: CASSLGTGVETQYF. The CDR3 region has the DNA TGTGCCAGCAGCTTAGGGACAGGGGTGGAGACCCAGTACTTC.